This T cell receptor (beta chain) was identified during a study of blood T cell repertoires in COVID-19 (dated by TCRdb to the early 2020s). For the wider study: Samples covering the acute and convalescent phases of COVID-19 were provided by collaborators in the United States, Italy and Spain. The prospective study material was composed of cDNA or gDNA derived from T cells, B-cell-depleted T cells, or PBMCs. Deeply sampled blood TCRbeta repertoires from subjects exposed to, actively infected with, or recovered from COVID-19 were included in the dataset. A freely available public database, intended as a resource for researchers studying the immune response to SARS-CoV-2, is where the repertoires were released. Samples were obtained from the ongoing ImmuneRACE study (first 160 participants) and from approximately 1,200 subjects provided by 6 global collaborators. Sample metadata almost always included a de-identified subject ID, COVID-19 status, age in years and sex. Where available, HLA class I and class II types were taken from metadata supplied by the sample provider and were not determined by assay-based typing. General study outcomes and caveats: The amount of clinical and demographic metadata varied by source and participant and was provided uncurated.

TCRbeta CDR3 regions were amplified from genomic DNA by means of the immunoSEQ Assay, a bias-controlled multiplex PCR. For the original study's pipeline: The number of nucleated cells in each sample was estimated by amplification of reference gene primers within the assay. To quantify the absolute abundance of each unique TCRbeta CDR3 rearrangement, sequence reads were collapsed and filtered. Productive Simpson clonality was computed per sample as the square root of Simpson's diversity index over productive rearrangements. In TCRdb, the immuneACCESS table is reduced to in-frame sequences with V and J assigned. These tables do not hold every clone; where another copy was compared, an unresolved V gene accounts for under half, and the others remain unexplained. V and J calls and clone size are given by that table; D and trimming were obtained from the DNA. The table for this sample lists 350,000 to 450,000 clones; about 85% of them were counted only once. Jointly, the top ten make up approximately 3.7% of the sample.

As to this clone: Its antigen is not yet known. Base quality data are lacking; no much larger clone is found one base away.

Each collaborating institution followed its own protocols to collect whole blood in K2EDTA tubes. For TCRbeta analysis, collaborator samples were shipped as frozen whole blood, as isolated PBMCs, or as DNA extracted from either sample type. Its CDR3 holds 16 amino acids, cysteine through phenylalanine. This entry keeps only the CDR3 DNA: 48 bases, framed from base 1. The junction carries 18 bases between V and J, which are trimmed by 3 bases and 6 bases respectively. Based on the germline V gene (reference sequence), the CDR1 and CDR2 sequences are SEHNR and FQNEAQ. This receptor was obtained from a woman between 18 and 30 years old with acute or convalescent COVID-19. Here the chain combines TRBV7-9 and TRBJ2-1, with TRBD1 perhaps the D gene, on 6 matching bases. Sequencing was performed on peripheral blood. At the DNA level, the sequence is TGTGCCAGCAGCTTTCAACCAGGGGAAGGGGGCAATGAGCAGTTCTTC. Its protein is CASSFQPGEGGNEQFF. The reference TRBV7-9 and TRBJ2-1 proteins fill in what lies around the CDR3, so the full variable domain reads DTGVSQNPRHKITKRGQNVTFRCDPISEHNRLYWYRQTLGQGPEFLTYFQNEAQLEKSRLLSDRFSAERPKGSFSTLEIQRTEQGDSAMYLCASSFQPGEGGNEQFFGPGTRLTVL.